These T cell receptor beta chains were read from a single sample in a study of cytomegalovirus exposure and HLA in healthy donors. Here immunoSEQ multiplex PCR was the method, and the copy in TCRdb shows in-frame clones only, minus some. In the table there are tens of thousands of clones, roughly 76% of which are singletons. The source material was PBMCs. These receptors came from a male donor in good health and CMV-seronegative. Each CDR3 is given with its conserved first and last residue. Each record gives: D gene, J gene, clone size, V gene, CDR3 protein, CDR3 DNA. D genes are given only for firm matches. Clone size is shown for a subset of rows, as once, few, many or a class of expanded clone.

D gene: TRBD1
J gene: TRBJ1-2
clone size: -
V gene: TRBV28
CDR3 protein: CASRNKGQGGAGGYTF
CDR3 DNA: TGTGCCAGCAGAAACAAGGGACAGGGTGGGGCAGGTGGCTACACCTTC

D gene: TRBD1
J gene: TRBJ2-7
clone size: -
V gene: TRBV4-1
CDR3 protein: CASSQSIGTQGERAYEQYF
CDR3 DNA: TGCGCCAGCAGCCAATCAATAGGAACGCAGGGGGAAAGGGCCTACGAGCAGTACTTC

D gene: TRBD1
J gene: TRBJ1-2
clone size: -
V gene: TRBV19
CDR3 protein: CASKGQNYGYTF
CDR3 DNA: TGTGCCAGTAAGGGACAGAACTATGGCTACACCTTC

D gene: -
J gene: TRBJ1-1
clone size: -
V gene: TRBV7-2
CDR3 protein: CASSHGGGMNTEAFF
CDR3 DNA: TGTGCCAGCAGCCACGGAGGAGGAATGAACACTGAAGCTTTCTTT

D gene: -
J gene: TRBJ2-2
clone size: -
V gene: TRBV6-5
CDR3 protein: CASSYSQAANTGELFF
CDR3 DNA: TGTGCCAGCAGTTACTCCCAGGCCGCGAACACCGGGGAGCTGTTTTTT

D gene: TRBD1
J gene: TRBJ1-5
clone size: -
V gene: TRBV28
CDR3 protein: CASGRDRGRGNQPQHF
CDR3 DNA: TGTGCCAGCGGTCGGGACAGGGGGAGGGGCAATCAGCCCCAGCATTTT

D gene: -
J gene: TRBJ2-7
clone size: -
V gene: TRBV28
CDR3 protein: CASSGAVYEQYF
CDR3 DNA: TGTGCCAGCAGTGGGGCAGTCTACGAGCAGTACTTC

D gene: TRBD1
J gene: TRBJ2-3
clone size: -
V gene: TRBV18
CDR3 protein: CASSLRDSGTDTQYF
CDR3 DNA: TGTGCCAGCTCACTCCGGGACAGTGGCACAGATACGCAGTATTTT

D gene: -
J gene: TRBJ2-1
clone size: -
V gene: TRBV28
CDR3 protein: CASSFGGATEQFF
CDR3 DNA: TGTGCCAGCAGTTTTGGCGGGGCCACTGAGCAGTTCTTC

D gene: -
J gene: TRBJ1-3
clone size: -
V gene: TRBV9
CDR3 protein: CASTPRSGSGNTIYF
CDR3 DNA: TGTGCCAGCACCCCTCGGAGTGGCTCTGGAAACACCATATATTTT

D gene: -
J gene: TRBJ1-2
clone size: -
V gene: TRBV29-1
CDR3 protein: CSVDDNTNYGYTF
CDR3 DNA: TGCAGCGTTGACGACAACACTAACTATGGCTACACCTTC

D gene: TRBD2
J gene: TRBJ2-5
clone size: -
V gene: TRBV27
CDR3 protein: CASSPSGRAGLETQYF
CDR3 DNA: TGTGCCAGCAGTCCAAGCGGGAGGGCCGGCTTGGAGACCCAGTACTTC

D gene: -
J gene: TRBJ1-2
clone size: -
V gene: TRBV5-4
CDR3 protein: CASRSQGSHGYTF
CDR3 DNA: TGTGCCAGCAGGTCCCAGGGGTCTCATGGCTACACCTTC

D gene: -
J gene: TRBJ2-5
clone size: -
V gene: TRBV7-2
CDR3 protein: CASSLVGARAQYF
CDR3 DNA: TGTGCCAGCAGCTTAGTGGGGGCCCGCGCCCAGTACTTC

D gene: TRBD2
J gene: TRBJ2-3
clone size: -
V gene: TRBV5-1
CDR3 protein: CASSLGERGGHTDTQYF
CDR3 DNA: TGCGCCAGCAGCTTGGGAGAGCGGGGGGGCCACACAGATACGCAGTATTTT

D gene: TRBD2
J gene: TRBJ2-3
clone size: -
V gene: TRBV28
CDR3 protein: CASSLLAGAADTQYF
CDR3 DNA: TGTGCCAGCAGTTTATTAGCGGGAGCGGCAGATACGCAGTATTTT

D gene: -
J gene: TRBJ1-5
clone size: -
V gene: TRBV15
CDR3 protein: CATSRWGLSSNQPQHF
CDR3 DNA: TGTGCCACCAGCCGGTGGGGACTCAGCAGCAATCAGCCCCAGCATTTT

D gene: -
J gene: TRBJ2-5
clone size: -
V gene: TRBV7-2
CDR3 protein: CASSYQTSPQYF
CDR3 DNA: TGTGCCAGCAGCTACCAGACTAGTCCCCAGTACTTC

D gene: -
J gene: TRBJ2-7
clone size: -
V gene: TRBV5-1
CDR3 protein: CASKGLRDSGPQAPYEQYF
CDR3 DNA: TGCGCCAGCAAGGGCTTAAGGGACAGCGGGCCCCAAGCCCCTTACGAGCAGTACTTC

D gene: -
J gene: TRBJ2-7
clone size: -
V gene: TRBV27
CDR3 protein: CASSLARGDYEQYF
CDR3 DNA: TGTGCCAGCAGTTTAGCCAGGGGGGACTACGAGCAGTACTTC

D gene: -
J gene: TRBJ1-1
clone size: few
V gene: TRBV27
CDR3 protein: CASTRVEGTEAFF
CDR3 DNA: TGTGCCAGCACAAGGGTGGAGGGCACTGAAGCTTTCTTT

D gene: TRBD2
J gene: TRBJ2-1
clone size: few
V gene: TRBV5-1
CDR3 protein: CASSLSGGAYNEQFF
CDR3 DNA: TGCGCCAGCAGCTTGTCGGGGGGGGCATACAATGAGCAGTTCTTC

D gene: -
J gene: TRBJ1-6
clone size: -
V gene: TRBV10-1
CDR3 protein: CASSEQPNSPLHF
CDR3 DNA: TGCGCCAGCAGTGAACAGCCTAATTCACCCCTCCACTTT

D gene: TRBD1
J gene: TRBJ2-1
clone size: -
V gene: TRBV7-2
CDR3 protein: CASSLDPGQVRSYNEQFF
CDR3 DNA: TGTGCCAGCAGCTTAGACCCCGGACAGGTCAGGTCCTACAATGAGCAGTTCTTC

D gene: -
J gene: TRBJ1-1
clone size: -
V gene: TRBV6-4
CDR3 protein: CASSPTGPEAFF
CDR3 DNA: TGTGCCAGCAGCCCGACAGGCCCTGAAGCTTTCTTT

D gene: -
J gene: TRBJ1-4
clone size: few
V gene: TRBV19
CDR3 protein: CASSIVIGSGSNEKLFF
CDR3 DNA: TGTGCCAGTAGTATAGTGATCGGTTCGGGGTCTAATGAAAAACTGTTTTTT

D gene: -
J gene: TRBJ2-7
clone size: few
V gene: TRBV7-2
CDR3 protein: CASSSGVGSYEQYF
CDR3 DNA: TGTGCCAGCAGCTCAGGGGTCGGGTCCTACGAGCAGTACTTC

D gene: -
J gene: TRBJ1-2
clone size: once
V gene: TRBV10-3
CDR3 protein: CAISARDSVGGYTF
CDR3 DNA: TGTGCCATCAGTGCCAGGGATTCGGTGGGAGGCTACACCTTC

D gene: TRBD1
J gene: TRBJ2-7
clone size: -
V gene: TRBV5-1
CDR3 protein: CASTPLLDRDPYEQYF
CDR3 DNA: TGCGCCAGCACCCCGCTTTTGGACAGGGACCCCTACGAGCAGTACTTC

D gene: TRBD2
J gene: TRBJ2-5
clone size: -
V gene: TRBV11-3
CDR3 protein: CASSLDLGGRRETQYF
CDR3 DNA: TGTGCCAGCAGCTTAGATCTCGGGGGGAGGCGAGAGACCCAGTACTTC

D gene: -
J gene: TRBJ1-1
clone size: -
V gene: TRBV7-9
CDR3 protein: CASSGLPGLNTEAFF
CDR3 DNA: TGTGCCAGCAGCGGTTTACCAGGTCTGAACACTGAAGCTTTCTTT

D gene: TRBD1
J gene: TRBJ1-6
clone size: -
V gene: TRBV11-2
CDR3 protein: CASSLAGTGGDNSPLHF
CDR3 DNA: TGTGCCAGCAGCTTAGCGGGGACAGGCGGTGATAATTCACCCCTCCACTTT

D gene: TRBD1
J gene: TRBJ1-3
clone size: -
V gene: TRBV7-9
CDR3 protein: CASSTDRASGNTIYF
CDR3 DNA: TGTGCCAGCAGCACGGACAGGGCCTCTGGAAACACCATATATTTT

D gene: TRBD2
J gene: TRBJ2-1
clone size: -
V gene: TRBV28
CDR3 protein: CASSFRTSGKRGEQFF
CDR3 DNA: TGTGCCAGCAGTTTCCGGACTAGCGGGAAAAGAGGTGAGCAGTTCTTC

D gene: TRBD1
J gene: TRBJ1-4
clone size: -
V gene: TRBV5-1
CDR3 protein: CASSFDRAPPNEKLFF
CDR3 DNA: TGCGCCAGCAGCTTCGACAGGGCTCCCCCTAATGAAAAACTGTTTTTT

D gene: -
J gene: TRBJ1-6
clone size: -
V gene: TRBV21-1
CDR3 protein: CASSRGQPYNSPLHF
CDR3 DNA: TGTGCCAGCAGCAGAGGACAACCCTATAATTCCCCCCTCCACTTT